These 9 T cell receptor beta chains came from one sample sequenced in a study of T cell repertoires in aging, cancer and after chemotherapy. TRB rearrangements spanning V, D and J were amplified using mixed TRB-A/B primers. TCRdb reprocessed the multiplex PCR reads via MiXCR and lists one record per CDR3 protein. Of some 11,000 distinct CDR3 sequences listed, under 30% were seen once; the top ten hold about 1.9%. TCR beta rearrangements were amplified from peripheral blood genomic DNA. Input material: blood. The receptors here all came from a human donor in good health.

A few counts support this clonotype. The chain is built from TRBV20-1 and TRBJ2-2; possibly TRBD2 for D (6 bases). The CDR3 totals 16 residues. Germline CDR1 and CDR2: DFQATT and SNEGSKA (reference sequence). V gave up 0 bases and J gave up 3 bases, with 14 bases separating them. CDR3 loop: CSARDIGGADTGELFF. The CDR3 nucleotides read TGCAGTGCTAGAGATATCGGAGGGGCCGACACCGGGGAGCTGTTTTTT.

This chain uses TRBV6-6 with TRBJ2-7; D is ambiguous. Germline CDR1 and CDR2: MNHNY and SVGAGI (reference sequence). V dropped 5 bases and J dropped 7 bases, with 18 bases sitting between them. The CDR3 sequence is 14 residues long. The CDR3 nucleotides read TGTGCCAGCAGTACCGAAAGGTCCAACAATGAGCAGTACTTC. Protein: CASSTERSNNEQYF.

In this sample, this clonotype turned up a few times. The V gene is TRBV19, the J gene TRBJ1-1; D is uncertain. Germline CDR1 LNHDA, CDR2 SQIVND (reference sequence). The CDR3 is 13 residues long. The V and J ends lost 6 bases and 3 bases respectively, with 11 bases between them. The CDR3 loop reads CASREQPHTEAFF. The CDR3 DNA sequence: TGTGCCAGTAGAGAACAGCCTCACACTGAAGCTTTCTTT.

In nucleotides, the CDR3 is TGTGCCAGCAGCCCGGGACTAGCGGGGGGAAGGCTGCGGGATACGCAGTATTTT. Its translation is CASSPGLAGGRLRDTQYF. This sequence joins TRBV11-2 and TRBJ2-3; the match to TRBD2 covers 15 bases. This CDR3 region has 18 residues. The V gene end was trimmed by 5 bases and the J gene end by 6 bases; junction bases not matched to a gene: 12. Germline lookup yields CDR1 SGHAT and CDR2 FQNNGV.

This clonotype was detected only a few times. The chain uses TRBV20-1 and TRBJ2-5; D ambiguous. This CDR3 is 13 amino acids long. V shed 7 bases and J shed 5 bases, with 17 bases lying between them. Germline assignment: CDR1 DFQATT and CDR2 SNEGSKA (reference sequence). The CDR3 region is CSVTTAQEETQYF. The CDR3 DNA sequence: TGCAGTGTCACGACCGCCCAGGAGGAGACCCAGTACTTC.

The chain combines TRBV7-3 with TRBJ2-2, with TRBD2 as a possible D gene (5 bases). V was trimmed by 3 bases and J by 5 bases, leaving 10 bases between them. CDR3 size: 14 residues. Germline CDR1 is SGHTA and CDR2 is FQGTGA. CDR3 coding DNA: TGTGCCAGCAGCTTTACACCGGGGACCGGGGAGCTGTTTTTT. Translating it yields CASSFTPGTGELFF.

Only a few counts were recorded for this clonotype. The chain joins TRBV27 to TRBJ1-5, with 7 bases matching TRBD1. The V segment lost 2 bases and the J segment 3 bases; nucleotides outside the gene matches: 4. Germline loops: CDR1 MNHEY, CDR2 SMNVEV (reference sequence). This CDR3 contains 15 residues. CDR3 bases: TGTGCCAGCAGTTTAATGGGACAGATCAATCAGCCCCAGCATTTT. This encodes CASSLMGQINQPQHF.

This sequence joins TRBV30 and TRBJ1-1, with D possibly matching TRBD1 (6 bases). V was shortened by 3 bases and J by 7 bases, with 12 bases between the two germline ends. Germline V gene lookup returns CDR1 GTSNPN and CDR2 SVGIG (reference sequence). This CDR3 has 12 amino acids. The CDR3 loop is CAWSWHRVEAFF. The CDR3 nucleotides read TGTGCCTGGAGCTGGCACAGGGTTGAAGCTTTCTTT.

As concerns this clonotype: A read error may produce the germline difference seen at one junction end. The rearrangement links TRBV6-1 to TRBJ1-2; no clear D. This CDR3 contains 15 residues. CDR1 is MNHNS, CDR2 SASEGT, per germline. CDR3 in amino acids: CASCDTLDGSYGYTF. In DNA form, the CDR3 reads TGTGCCAGCTGTGATACCCTAGACGGATCCTATGGCTACACCTTC.